The 13 T cell receptor beta chains below come from one sample, sequenced in a study of T-cell memory formation after mild COVID-19. TCRdb itself ran the 5' RACE reads through MiXCR, one entry per CDR3 protein. The sample consists of tens of thousands of distinct CDR3 sequences, about 6.1% of them appearing once. The sequenced sample was PBMCs or a T cell subset sorted from them (not recorded which). The receptor set was obtained from an adult who had mild COVID-19 (a few samples of this study predate the infection). Cell type and time point are not known.

This clonotype showed up many times. The J gene is TRBJ2-7, the V gene TRBV5-6; 8 positions match TRBD2. This CDR3 has 15 amino acids. The trim removed 0 bases at V and 5 bases at J, leaving 7 bases unmatched. Germline lookup yields CDR1 SGHDT and CDR2 YYEEEE. The CDR3 DNA reads as TGTGCCAGCAGCTTGGCCAGCGGGAGTAGGGACGAGCAGTACTTC. The encoded protein is CASSLASGSRDEQYF. The full variable domain, rest sourced from reference TRBV5-6 and TRBJ2-7, is DAGVTQSPTHLIKTRGQQVTLRCSPKSGHDTVSWYQQALGQGPQFIFQYYEEEERQRGNFPDRFSGHQFPNYSSELNVNALLLGDSALYLCASSLASGSRDEQYFGPGTRLTVT.

The gene calls are TRBV18 and TRBJ2-3; D gene ambiguous. The CDR3 is made up of 15 amino acids. With 3 bases removed from V and 3 bases from J, the gap between germline ends came to 13 bases. Looked up from germline, CDR1 is KGHSH and CDR2 is LQKENI. The CDR3 DNA reads as TGTGCCAGCTCACCGGAGCTCCTACGTACAGATACGCAGTATTTT. Its translation is CASSPELLRTDTQYF.

The V gene is TRBV5-6, the J gene TRBJ2-1; no clear D gene. V dropped 4 bases and J dropped 0 bases, with 23 bases sitting between them. Germline CDR1 reads SGHDT; CDR2 reads YYEEEE. The CDR3 is 19 amino acids. The CDR3 DNA sequence: TGTGCCAGCAGCCCCCCCAGCGTGTTAGCCTATAGCTCCTACAATGAGCAGTTCTTC. Protein sequence: CASSPPSVLAYSSYNEQFF.

This clonotype showed up many times. The chain links TRBV7-9 to TRBJ1-2; D may be TRBD1 (5 bases). Germline loops: CDR1 SEHNR, CDR2 FQNEAQ (reference sequence). The germline V and J ends were trimmed by 1 base and 8 bases, with 8 bases remaining between them. This CDR3 has 12 amino acids. The DNA of the CDR3 is TGTGCCAGCAGCTTAGGGGGACGAGGCTACACCTTC. Protein: CASSLGGRGYTF.

This clonotype was detected ten times or more. The CDR3 spells CSVVAGGIVGNEQFF. DNA of the CDR3: TGCAGCGTTGTCGCAGGGGGCATCGTGGGCAATGAGCAGTTCTTC. V and J are TRBV29-1 and TRBJ2-1; 8 bases map to TRBD1. Germline lookup yields CDR1 SQVTM and CDR2 ANQGSEA. The CDR3 is 15 residues long. With 4 bases clipped from V and 6 bases from J, the junction kept 11 bases outside the gene matches.

This clonotype was counted many times. The chain couples TRBV7-2 to TRBJ2-7; TRBD2 agrees at 8 bases. This CDR3 is 15 amino acids long. The junction had 13 bases not matched to a gene; V was cut back by 5 bases and J by 7 bases. Germline V lookup: CDR1 SGHTA, CDR2 FQGNSA. CDR3 DNA sequence: TGTGCCAGCAGCCGTACGGTCAGCGGGAGACAAGAGCAGTACTTC. This codes for CASSRTVSGRQEQYF.

CDR3 amino acids: CSARGGIGTGELFF. Written as DNA, the CDR3 is TGCAGTGCTAGAGGGGGTATAGGCACCGGGGAGCTGTTTTTT. The chain has TRBV20-1 and TRBJ2-2; D is uncertain. V shed 1 base and J shed 4 bases, with 10 bases lying between them. CDR3 size: 14 residues. The germline V gene has CDR1 DFQATT and CDR2 SNEGSKA (reference sequence).

This clonotype was counted many times. This chain links TRBV14 with TRBJ2-5; no firm D call. V lost 4 bases and J 5 bases, leaving 8 bases between the germline ends. CDR1 and CDR2 (germline): SGHDN, FVKESK. The CDR3 is 12 amino acids. In DNA, the CDR3 is TGTGCCAGCAGCCGTGAACGTGAGACCCAGTACTTC. It specifies CASSRERETQYF.

This clonotype showed up many times. The chain has TRBV12-3 or TRBV12-4 and TRBJ2-7, with 9 bases aligning to TRBD2. This CDR3 has 17 amino acids. V lost 1 base and J lost 2; bases outside the gene matches: 9. CDR3 bases: TGTGCCAGCAGTTTAGGAGGTAGCGGGGGCCCAACCTACGAGCAGTACTTC. Its protein product is CASSLGGSGGPTYEQYF.

At least ten counts were recorded for this clonotype. The chain uses TRBV4-2 and TRBJ2-7; D perhaps matches TRBD1 (8 bases). CDR1 and CDR2 (germline): LGHNA, YNFKEQ. Trimming took 1 base from V and 5 from J, leaving 18 bases between them. CDR3 length equals 16 residues. In nucleotides, the CDR3 is TGTGCCAGCAGCCAAGGAGCGGGACAGGTCGTCCACGAGCAGTACTTC. Protein product: CASSQGAGQVVHEQYF.

This clonotype was picked up a small number of times. The chain has TRBV30 and TRBJ2-6; TRBD1 aligns across 7 bases. There are 19 residues in the CDR3. The trim removed 3 bases at V and 0 bases at J, leaving 14 bases unmatched. Germline V lookup: CDR1 GTSNPN, CDR2 SVGIG (reference sequence). CDR3 bases: TGTGCCTGGAGAAGGCCCCATCTGACAGGGCCCTCTGGGGCCAACGTCCTGACTTTC. Encoded protein: CAWRRPHLTGPSGANVLTF.

This clonotype has at least ten counts. As DNA, the CDR3 is TGCGCCAGCAGCCAAAGGACCCTTCGGGATCAGCCCCAGCATTTT. It yields the protein CASSQRTLRDQPQHF. V gene TRBV4-1 combines with J gene TRBJ1-5; D call uncertain. The length of the CDR3 is 15 residues. Germline-derived CDR1 and CDR2 are MGHRA and YSYEKL. Trimming cost V 2 bases and J 5 bases, with 13 bases left between them.

This clonotype was detected many times. The rearrangement joins TRBV7-3 to TRBJ1-1, with TRBD1 as a possible D gene (5 bases). Germline lookup yields CDR1 SGHTA and CDR2 FQGTGA. The CDR3 sequence is 13 residues long. V was shortened by 5 bases and J by 4 bases, with 11 bases between the two germline ends. The chain's CDR3 is CASSATGGTEAFF. The CDR3 DNA is TGTGCCAGCAGCGCAACAGGAGGCACTGAAGCTTTCTTT.